Included here is one T cell receptor beta chain sequence, with context. TCRdb re-analysed the 5' RACE reads in MiXCR, keeping a single row per CDR3 protein. The sample holds roughly 85,000 distinct CDR3 sequences, roughly 15% seen once. The source of the sample is a study of T cells after yellow fever vaccination. Regarding the study as a whole: In post-booster samples, most primary-vaccination clones reappeared (under 98% CD4, roughly 89% CD8).

The CDR3 loop spans 15 amino acids. Germline trimming cut 3 bases from V and 2 bases from J; bases unmatched to any gene: 5. Germline CDR1 and CDR2: MGHRA and YSYEKL. The input for sequencing was CD8+ T cells not binding an NS4B(214-222) dextramer, sorted from PBMCs, taken more than 20 days after the first yellow fever vaccination. This clonotype was obtained from a man in his late teens or twenties who received the YFV17D yellow fever vaccine. The chain couples TRBV4-1 to TRBJ1-2; 8 nucleotides align to TRBD1. Here the CDR3 DNA reads TGCGCCAGCAGCCATGAGACAGGGGTGAACTATGGCTACACCTTC. This translates into CASSHETGVNYGYTF.